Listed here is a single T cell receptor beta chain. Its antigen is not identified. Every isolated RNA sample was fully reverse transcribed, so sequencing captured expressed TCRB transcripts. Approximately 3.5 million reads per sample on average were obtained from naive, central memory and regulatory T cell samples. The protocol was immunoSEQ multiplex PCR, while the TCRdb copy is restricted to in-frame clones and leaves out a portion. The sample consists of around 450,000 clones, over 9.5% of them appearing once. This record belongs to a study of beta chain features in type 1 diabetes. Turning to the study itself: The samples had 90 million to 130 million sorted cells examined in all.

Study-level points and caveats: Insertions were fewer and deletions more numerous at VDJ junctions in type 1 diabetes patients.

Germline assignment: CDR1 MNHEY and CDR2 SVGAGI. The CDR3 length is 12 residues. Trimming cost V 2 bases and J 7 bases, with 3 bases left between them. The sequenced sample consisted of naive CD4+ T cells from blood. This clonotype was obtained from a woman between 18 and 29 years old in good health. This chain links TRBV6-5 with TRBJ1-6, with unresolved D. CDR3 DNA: TGTGCCAGCAGTTACGGGAATTCACCCCTCCACTTT. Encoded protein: CASSYGNSPLHF.